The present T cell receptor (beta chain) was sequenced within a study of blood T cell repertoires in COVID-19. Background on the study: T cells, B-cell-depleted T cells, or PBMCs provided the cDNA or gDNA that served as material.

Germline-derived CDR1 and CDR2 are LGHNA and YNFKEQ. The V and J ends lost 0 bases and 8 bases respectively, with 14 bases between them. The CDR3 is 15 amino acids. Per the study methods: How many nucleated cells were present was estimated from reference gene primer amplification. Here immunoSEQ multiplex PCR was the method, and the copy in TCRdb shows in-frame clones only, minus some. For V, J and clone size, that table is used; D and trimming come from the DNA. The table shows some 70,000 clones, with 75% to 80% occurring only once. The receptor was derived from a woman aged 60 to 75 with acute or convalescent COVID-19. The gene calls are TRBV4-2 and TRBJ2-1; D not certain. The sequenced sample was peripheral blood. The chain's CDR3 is CASSQDRPNTDEQFF. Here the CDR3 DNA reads TGTGCCAGCAGCCAAGATCGTCCTAATACCGATGAGCAGTTCTTC.